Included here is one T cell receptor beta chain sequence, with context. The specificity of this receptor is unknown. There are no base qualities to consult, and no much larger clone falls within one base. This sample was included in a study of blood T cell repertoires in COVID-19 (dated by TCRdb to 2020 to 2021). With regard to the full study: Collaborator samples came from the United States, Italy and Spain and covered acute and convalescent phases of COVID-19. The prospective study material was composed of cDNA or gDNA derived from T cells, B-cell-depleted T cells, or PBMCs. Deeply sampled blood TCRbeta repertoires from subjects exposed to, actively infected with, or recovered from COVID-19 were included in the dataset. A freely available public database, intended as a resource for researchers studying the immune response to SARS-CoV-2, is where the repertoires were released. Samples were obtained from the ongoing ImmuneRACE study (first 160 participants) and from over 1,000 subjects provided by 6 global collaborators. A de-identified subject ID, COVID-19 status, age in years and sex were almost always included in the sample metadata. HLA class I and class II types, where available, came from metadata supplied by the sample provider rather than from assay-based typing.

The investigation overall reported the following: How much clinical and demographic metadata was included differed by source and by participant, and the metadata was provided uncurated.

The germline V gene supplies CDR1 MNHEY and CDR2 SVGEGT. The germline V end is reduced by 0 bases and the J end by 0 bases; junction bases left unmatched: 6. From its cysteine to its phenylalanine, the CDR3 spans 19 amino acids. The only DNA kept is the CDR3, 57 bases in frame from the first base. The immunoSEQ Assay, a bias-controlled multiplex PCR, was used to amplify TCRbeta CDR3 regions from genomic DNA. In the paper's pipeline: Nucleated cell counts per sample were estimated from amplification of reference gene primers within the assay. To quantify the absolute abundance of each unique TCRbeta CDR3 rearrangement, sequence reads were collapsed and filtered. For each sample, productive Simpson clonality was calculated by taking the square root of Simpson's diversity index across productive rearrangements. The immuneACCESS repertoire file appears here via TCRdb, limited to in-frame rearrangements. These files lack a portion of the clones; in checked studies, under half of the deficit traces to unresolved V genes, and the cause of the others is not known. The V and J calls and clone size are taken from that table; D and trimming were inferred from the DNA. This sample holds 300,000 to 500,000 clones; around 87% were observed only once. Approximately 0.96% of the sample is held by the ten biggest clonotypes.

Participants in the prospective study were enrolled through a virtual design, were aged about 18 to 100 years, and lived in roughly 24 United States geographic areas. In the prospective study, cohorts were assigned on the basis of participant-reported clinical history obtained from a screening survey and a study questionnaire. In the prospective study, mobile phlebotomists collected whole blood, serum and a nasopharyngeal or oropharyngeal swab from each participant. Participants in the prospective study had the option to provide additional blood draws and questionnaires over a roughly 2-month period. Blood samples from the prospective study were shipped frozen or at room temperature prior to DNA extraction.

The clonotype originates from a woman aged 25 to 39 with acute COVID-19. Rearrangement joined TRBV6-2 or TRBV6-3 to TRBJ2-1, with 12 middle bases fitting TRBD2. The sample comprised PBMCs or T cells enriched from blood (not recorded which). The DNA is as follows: TGTGCCAGCAGTTACTCGACTAGCGGGGGACTCCCCTCCTACAATGAGCAGTTCTTC. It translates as CASSYSTSGGLPSYNEQFF.